These T cell receptor beta chains were read from a single sample in a study of cytomegalovirus exposure and HLA in healthy donors. Assay used: immunoSEQ multiplex PCR; TCRdb lists only in-frame clones, some missing. This sample's table reports more than 100,000 clones. The specimen was PBMCs. These receptor sequences come from a woman in her 40s in good health and CMV-seronegative. Each CDR3 is given with its conserved first and last residue. The D gene is left open where the match is weak.

d_gene: .
v_gene: TRBV2
j_gene: TRBJ2-1
CDR3aa: CASRTGSRWNEQFF
CDR3nt: TGTGCCAGCAGAACAGGGAGTCGCTGGAATGAGCAGTTCTTC

d_gene: .
v_gene: TRBV5-1
j_gene: TRBJ2-2
CDR3aa: CASSSGRGASTGELFF
CDR3nt: TGCGCCAGCAGCTCGGGTCGGGGGGCGAGTACCGGGGAGCTGTTTTTT

d_gene: .
v_gene: TRBV19
j_gene: TRBJ2-7
CDR3aa: CASSHQGPPYEQYF
CDR3nt: TGTGCCAGTAGTCACCAGGGCCCTCCCTACGAGCAGTACTTC

d_gene: TRBD2
v_gene: TRBV2
j_gene: TRBJ2-3
CDR3aa: CASSEATSGGGTDTQYF
CDR3nt: TGTGCCAGCAGTGAAGCGACCAGCGGGGGTGGCACAGATACGCAGTATTTT

d_gene: .
v_gene: TRBV4-3
j_gene: TRBJ1-6
CDR3aa: CASSQVQGFTSPLHF
CDR3nt: TGCGCCAGCAGCCAAGTGCAGGGGTTTACTTCACCCCTCCACTTT

d_gene: TRBD1
v_gene: TRBV27
j_gene: TRBJ2-1
CDR3aa: CASSPLGTGPYNEQFF
CDR3nt: TGTGCCAGCAGTCCTCTTGGGACAGGCCCCTACAATGAGCAGTTCTTC

d_gene: TRBD2
v_gene: TRBV4-3
j_gene: TRBJ2-3
CDR3aa: CASSPSGLSTDTQYF
CDR3nt: TGCGCCAGCAGCCCTAGCGGGCTAAGCACAGATACGCAGTATTTT

d_gene: .
v_gene: TRBV5-1
j_gene: TRBJ2-1
CDR3aa: CASSLYRANNEQFF
CDR3nt: TGCGCCAGCAGCCTGTATCGAGCAAATAATGAGCAGTTCTTC

d_gene: .
v_gene: TRBV11-2
j_gene: TRBJ1-3
CDR3aa: CASSWEQAGNTIYF
CDR3nt: TGTGCCAGCAGCTGGGAACAGGCTGGAAACACCATATATTTT

d_gene: .
v_gene: TRBV19
j_gene: TRBJ1-5
CDR3aa: CASSTTGPNQPQHF
CDR3nt: TGTGCCAGTAGTACCACAGGGCCAAATCAGCCCCAGCATTTT

d_gene: .
v_gene: TRBV7-2
j_gene: TRBJ1-6
CDR3aa: CASSLFSQGRNNSPLHF
CDR3nt: TGTGCCAGCAGCTTATTCTCCCAGGGAAGAAATAATTCACCCCTCCACTTT

d_gene: .
v_gene: TRBV4-1
j_gene: TRBJ2-1
CDR3aa: CASSQEMAHGKFF
CDR3nt: TGCGCCAGCAGCCAAGAGATGGCCCACGGGAAGTTCTTC

d_gene: TRBD1
v_gene: TRBV6-1
j_gene: TRBJ1-5
CDR3aa: CASSEGTGAGVGNQPQHF
CDR3nt: TGTGCCAGCAGTGAGGGGACAGGAGCCGGAGTTGGCAATCAGCCCCAGCATTTT

d_gene: TRBD1
v_gene: TRBV11-2
j_gene: TRBJ1-6
CDR3aa: CASSLGGTGVNSPLHF
CDR3nt: TGTGCCAGCAGCTTAGGGGGTACAGGGGTAAATTCACCCCTCCACTTT

d_gene: TRBD1
v_gene: TRBV18
j_gene: TRBJ1-5
CDR3aa: CASSSTGQGANNQPQHF
CDR3nt: TGTGCCAGCTCATCCACCGGGCAGGGGGCGAATAATCAGCCCCAGCATTTT

d_gene: TRBD1
v_gene: TRBV9
j_gene: TRBJ1-2
CDR3aa: CASSLQGASNYGYTF
CDR3nt: TGTGCCAGCAGCTTACAGGGGGCGTCTAACTATGGCTACACCTTC

d_gene: .
v_gene: TRBV7-9
j_gene: TRBJ2-5
CDR3aa: CASSLALQGGETQYF
CDR3nt: TGTGCCAGCAGCTTAGCGCTACAGGGAGGGGAGACCCAGTACTTC

d_gene: TRBD1
v_gene: TRBV11-2
j_gene: TRBJ1-3
CDR3aa: CASSLFTGVAGNTIYF
CDR3nt: TGTGCCAGCAGCTTATTTACAGGGGTGGCTGGAAACACCATATATTTT

d_gene: TRBD2
v_gene: TRBV27
j_gene: TRBJ2-1
CDR3aa: CASGPLAANYNEQFF
CDR3nt: TGTGCCAGCGGTCCGCTAGCGGCGAATTACAATGAGCAGTTCTTC

d_gene: TRBD1
v_gene: TRBV28
j_gene: TRBJ1-1
CDR3aa: CASSFLDRDHTEAFF
CDR3nt: TGTGCCAGCAGTTTCTTAGACAGGGACCACACTGAAGCTTTCTTT

d_gene: .
v_gene: TRBV4-2
j_gene: TRBJ1-2
CDR3aa: CASSLGGAAVPGYTF
CDR3nt: TGTGCCAGCAGCCTTGGGGGCGCAGCGGTGCCGGGCTACACCTTC

d_gene: TRBD1
v_gene: TRBV6-1
j_gene: TRBJ1-4
CDR3aa: CASSMTGANEKLFF
CDR3nt: TGTGCCAGCAGTATGACAGGGGCTAATGAAAAACTGTTTTTT

d_gene: TRBD1
v_gene: TRBV11-2
j_gene: TRBJ2-3
CDR3aa: CASSFYRGTDTQYF
CDR3nt: TGTGCCAGCAGCTTCTACAGGGGGACAGATACGCAGTATTTT

d_gene: .
v_gene: TRBV4-2
j_gene: TRBJ1-5
CDR3aa: CASSQDKGPQPQHF
CDR3nt: TGTGCCAGCAGCCAAGATAAGGGGCCTCAGCCCCAGCATTTT

d_gene: .
v_gene: TRBV7-2
j_gene: TRBJ2-7
CDR3aa: CASSSLFRDSYEQYF
CDR3nt: TGTGCCAGCAGCTCCTTGTTCAGGGATTCCTACGAGCAGTACTTC

d_gene: TRBD1
v_gene: TRBV11-2
j_gene: TRBJ1-2
CDR3aa: CASSASGNRGVYGYTF
CDR3nt: TGTGCCAGCAGCGCCTCCGGAAACAGGGGCGTCTATGGCTACACCTTC

d_gene: .
v_gene: TRBV7-9
j_gene: TRBJ2-7
CDR3aa: CASSSQIGALPFEQYF
CDR3nt: TGTGCCAGCAGCTCCCAGATTGGGGCCCTTCCCTTCGAGCAGTACTTC

d_gene: TRBD1
v_gene: TRBV28
j_gene: TRBJ1-2
CDR3aa: CASSPTGADYGYTF
CDR3nt: TGTGCCAGCAGCCCTACAGGGGCGGACTATGGCTACACCTTC

d_gene: TRBD1
v_gene: TRBV6-1
j_gene: TRBJ1-4
CDR3aa: CASSDGTGDEKLFF
CDR3nt: TGTGCCAGCAGTGACGGGACAGGGGATGAAAAACTGTTTTTT

d_gene: .
v_gene: TRBV5-1
j_gene: TRBJ1-1
CDR3aa: CASSGTPNTEAFF
CDR3nt: TGCGCCAGTTCAGGTACACCGAACACTGAAGCTTTCTTT

d_gene: TRBD1
v_gene: TRBV4-3
j_gene: TRBJ1-2
CDR3aa: CASSRRQGNYGYTF
CDR3nt: TGCGCCAGCAGCCGACGACAGGGAAACTATGGCTACACCTTC

d_gene: TRBD1
v_gene: TRBV7-9
j_gene: TRBJ1-1
CDR3aa: CASSPRTGNTEAFF
CDR3nt: TGTGCCAGCAGCCCTCGGACAGGGAACACTGAAGCTTTCTTT

d_gene: TRBD1
v_gene: TRBV7-8
j_gene: TRBJ1-5
CDR3aa: CASSSQGQGLYSNQPQHF
CDR3nt: TGTGCCAGCAGCTCTCAAGGACAGGGACTATATAGCAATCAGCCCCAGCATTTT

d_gene: .
v_gene: TRBV9
j_gene: TRBJ2-3
CDR3aa: CAPFTDTQYF
CDR3nt: TGTGCCCCCTTCACAGATACGCAGTATTTT

d_gene: .
v_gene: TRBV11-2
j_gene: TRBJ1-4
CDR3aa: CASSSHVGLTNEKLFF
CDR3nt: TGTGCCAGCAGCTCACATGTGGGACTAACGAATGAAAAACTGTTTTTT

d_gene: .
v_gene: TRBV5-1
j_gene: TRBJ2-2
CDR3aa: CASSLGLGQIGELFF
CDR3nt: TGCGCCAGCAGCTTGGGCCTGGGGCAAATCGGGGAGCTGTTTTTT

d_gene: TRBD1
v_gene: TRBV5-1
j_gene: TRBJ2-7
CDR3aa: CASSLLQGAYEQYF
CDR3nt: TGCGCCAGCAGCTTGTTACAGGGGGCATACGAGCAGTACTTC

d_gene: .
v_gene: TRBV28
j_gene: TRBJ1-1
CDR3aa: CASSTYIRGEAFF
CDR3nt: TGTGCCAGCAGTACTTACATTCGGGGTGAAGCTTTCTTT

d_gene: .
v_gene: TRBV21-1
j_gene: TRBJ1-3
CDR3aa: CASSKDTDGNTIYF
CDR3nt: TGTGCCAGCAGCAAGGACACGGATGGAAACACCATATATTTT

d_gene: TRBD1
v_gene: TRBV5-6
j_gene: TRBJ2-7
CDR3aa: CASSLPQGAEQYF
CDR3nt: TGTGCCAGCAGCTTGCCGCAGGGGGCCGAGCAGTACTTC

d_gene: .
v_gene: TRBV7-3
j_gene: TRBJ1-5
CDR3aa: CASSLEGRGSPQHF
CDR3nt: TGTGCCAGCAGCTTAGAGGGCCGTGGATCGCCCCAGCATTTT

d_gene: .
v_gene: TRBV5-4
j_gene: TRBJ2-7
CDR3aa: CASNPGADSSSYEQYF
CDR3nt: TGTGCCAGCAATCCTGGGGCGGACAGTTCCTCCTACGAGCAGTACTTC

d_gene: TRBD1
v_gene: TRBV27
j_gene: TRBJ2-7
CDR3aa: CASSPRDRVSYEQYF
CDR3nt: TGTGCCAGCAGTCCCCGGGACAGGGTCTCCTACGAGCAGTACTTC

d_gene: .
v_gene: TRBV5-1
j_gene: TRBJ1-2
CDR3aa: CASSQQAQDGYTF
CDR3nt: TGCGCCAGCAGCCAACAGGCTCAGGATGGCTACACCTTC

d_gene: .
v_gene: TRBV6-5
j_gene: TRBJ2-1
CDR3aa: CASSFFISSYNEQFF
CDR3nt: TGTGCCAGCAGTTTCTTCATTAGCTCCTACAATGAGCAGTTCTTC

d_gene: .
v_gene: TRBV5-1
j_gene: TRBJ1-5
CDR3aa: CASSFTGQSNQPQHF
CDR3nt: TGCGCCAGCAGCTTTACCGGACAGAGCAATCAGCCCCAGCATTTT

d_gene: .
v_gene: TRBV18
j_gene: TRBJ2-1
CDR3aa: CASSPIGQGDEQFF
CDR3nt: TGTGCCAGCTCACCGATAGGGCAGGGCGATGAGCAGTTCTTC

d_gene: TRBD2
v_gene: TRBV4-3
j_gene: TRBJ2-3
CDR3aa: CASSQDLAGGTDTQYF
CDR3nt: TGCGCCAGCAGCCAAGATCTAGCGGGAGGCACAGATACGCAGTATTTT

d_gene: TRBD2
v_gene: TRBV4-2
j_gene: TRBJ2-5
CDR3aa: CASSQELAGVQTQYF
CDR3nt: TGTGCCAGCAGCCAAGAGCTAGCGGGGGTCCAGACCCAGTACTTC

d_gene: .
v_gene: TRBV19
j_gene: TRBJ1-5
CDR3aa: CASSIGDIYQPQHF
CDR3nt: TGTGCCAGTAGTATTGGGGACATTTATCAGCCCCAGCATTTT

d_gene: TRBD1
v_gene: TRBV6-7
j_gene: TRBJ1-1
CDR3aa: CASSYSPDRGGTEAFF
CDR3nt: TGTGCCAGCAGTTACTCGCCGGACAGGGGTGGGACTGAAGCTTTCTTT

d_gene: .
v_gene: TRBV27
j_gene: TRBJ1-5
CDR3aa: CASSLEGLNQPQHF
CDR3nt: TGTGCCAGCAGTTTAGAGGGTCTTAATCAGCCCCAGCATTTT

d_gene: .
v_gene: TRBV28
j_gene: TRBJ1-1
CDR3aa: CASSLAGDTEAFF
CDR3nt: TGTGCCAGCAGTTTAGCGGGGGACACTGAAGCTTTCTTT

d_gene: TRBD2
v_gene: TRBV29-1
j_gene: TRBJ2-3
CDR3aa: CSVASGNTDTQYF
CDR3nt: TGCAGCGTTGCTAGCGGTAACACAGATACGCAGTATTTT

d_gene: .
v_gene: TRBV21-1
j_gene: TRBJ2-7
CDR3aa: CASSKKQGYEQYF
CDR3nt: TGTGCCAGCAGCAAAAAACAGGGCTACGAGCAGTACTTC

d_gene: .
v_gene: TRBV18
j_gene: TRBJ1-4
CDR3aa: CASREGVNNEKLFF
CDR3nt: TGTGCCAGCCGTGAAGGGGTCAATAATGAAAAACTGTTTTTT

d_gene: .
v_gene: TRBV7-2
j_gene: TRBJ2-5
CDR3aa: CASSRDPRETQYF
CDR3nt: TGTGCCAGCAGCCGAGATCCGAGGGAGACCCAGTACTTC

d_gene: .
v_gene: TRBV7-8
j_gene: TRBJ2-5
CDR3aa: CASSRGIQETQYF
CDR3nt: TGTGCCAGCAGTCGGGGGATCCAAGAGACCCAGTACTTC

d_gene: .
v_gene: TRBV10-3
j_gene: TRBJ2-7
CDR3aa: CAISATRETYEQYF
CDR3nt: TGTGCCATCAGTGCAACCAGGGAAACCTACGAGCAGTACTTC

d_gene: .
v_gene: TRBV9
j_gene: TRBJ2-2
CDR3aa: CASSYSNTGELFF
CDR3nt: TGTGCCAGCTCCTACTCTAACACCGGGGAGCTGTTTTTT